The T cell receptor beta chain described here comes from a study of shared clonotypes between healthy human individuals. Study-wide results and caveats: Naive subsets usually exceeded memory subsets in estimated richness.

The repertoire was sequenced with immunoSEQ multiplex PCR; TCRdb's copy has only in-frame clones and lacks some. The sample has 550,000 to 700,000 clones, about three quarters seen once. Partitioning of CD4+ cells yielded a CD45RA+ naive subset and a CD45RA-negative memory subset. Germline assignment: CDR1 SGHAT and CDR2 FQNNGV. The CDR3 runs to 14 residues. V lost 4 bases, J lost 8 bases, and 17 bases lay in between. In the case of this clone: Its target is not known.

The chain combines TRBV11-2 with TRBJ1-1; D unresolved. Sequences were obtained from memory CD4+ T cells sorted from blood. Described subset: CD45RA-negative fraction. The origin of this receptor is a woman under 40 in good health. The CDR3 region is CASSSRQDHGEAFF. CDR3 coding DNA: TGTGCCAGCAGCTCCCGCCAGGACCACGGGGAAGCTTTCTTT.